These 26 T cell receptor beta chains were sequenced from one sample in a study of T-cell memory formation after mild COVID-19. TCRdb processed the 5' RACE reads anew with MiXCR; each CDR3 protein has one entry. Of 40,000 to 60,000 distinct CDR3 sequences in the sample, 9.3% were seen once. Sequences were obtained from PBMCs or a T cell subset sorted from them (not recorded which). These TCRs come from an adult woman who had mild COVID-19 (a few samples of this study predate the infection). Cell type and time point are not known.

The chain recombines TRBV7-3 with TRBJ2-1; 7 bases are a match to TRBD1. The junction had 1 base not matched to a gene; V was cut back by 5 bases and J by 0 bases. The CDR3 has 14 amino acids. Germline loops: CDR1 SGHTA, CDR2 FQGTGA. The CDR3 nucleotides read TGTGCCAGCAGCCCAGGGGGCTCCTACAATGAGCAGTTCTTC. Its translation is CASSPGGSYNEQFF.

In this sample, this clonotype turned up a few times. The chain has TRBV9 and TRBJ1-1; 9 bases line up with TRBD1. Germline CDR1 SGDLS, CDR2 YYNGEE. The J segment lost 5 bases and the V segment lost 0 bases, leaving 5 bases of the junction unmatched. The CDR3 consists of 15 residues. The CDR3 DNA sequence: TGTGCCAGCAGCGTAGCTGGGACAGGGTGGACTGAAGCTTTCTTT. It translates to CASSVAGTGWTEAFF. Variable domain in full (rest from reference TRBV9 and TRBJ1-1): DSGVTQTPKHLITATGQRVTLRCSPRSGDLSVYWYQQSLDQGLQFLIQYYNGEERAKGNILERFSAQQFPDLHSELNLSSLELGDSALYFCASSVAGTGWTEAFFGQGTRLTVV.

This clonotype turned up a few times. The chain is built from TRBV5-5 and TRBJ2-5; TRBD1 matches 10 bases. CDR1 is SGHKS, CDR2 YYEKEE, per germline (reference sequence). The J segment lost 1 base and the V segment lost 5 bases, leaving 2 bases of the junction unmatched. The CDR3 consists of 14 residues. Written as DNA, the CDR3 is TGTGCCAGCAGTCGGGACAGGGGCCAAGAGACCCAGTACTTC. It translates to CASSRDRGQETQYF.

The V call is TRBV7-9, the J call TRBJ2-3; D gene uncertain. V lost 6 bases and J 1 base, leaving 5 bases between the germline ends. The CDR3 has 12 residues. Germline loops: CDR1 SEHNR, CDR2 FQNEAQ (reference sequence). CDR3 residues: CASSEGTDTQYF. The CDR3 nucleotides read TGTGCCAGCAGTGAGGGCACAGATACGCAGTATTTT.

The chain has TRBV3-1 and TRBJ2-1, with 8 bases aligning to TRBD2. The CDR3 loop spans 15 amino acids. Germline CDR1 reads LGHDT; CDR2 reads YNNKEL (reference sequence). V was pared by 2 bases and J by 7 bases, with 7 bases of the junction left unmatched. The CDR3 coding sequence is TGTGCCAGCAGCCAACGGGGGGGCGCGAAAAATGAGCAGTTCTTC. It codes for CASSQRGGAKNEQFF.

This clonotype was detected many times. This sequence joins TRBV6-5 and TRBJ1-1; D is unresolved. Between the trimmed V and J ends, which lost 4 bases and 3 bases, there was a span of 12 bases. This CDR3 contains 14 residues. Germline CDR1 and CDR2: MNHEY and SVGAGI. The CDR3 protein is CASSSYLSDTEAFF. The CDR3 coding sequence is TGTGCCAGCAGTTCCTACCTGTCCGACACTGAAGCTTTCTTT.

The chain recombines TRBV9 with TRBJ1-1; a weak D match, TRBD1 (5 bases). Trimming pared 0 bases from V and 4 bases from J, leaving 19 bases between. The CDR3 runs to 17 residues. The germline V gene encodes CDR1 SGDLS and CDR2 YYNGEE. The CDR3 region has the DNA TGTGCCAGCAGCGTAGGGCCGGGGCGGGTCCTGGGCACTGAAGCTTTCTTT. It translates to CASSVGPGRVLGTEAFF.

This chain links TRBV30 with TRBJ1-2; possibly TRBD1 for D (6 bases). Germline CDR1 and CDR2: GTSNPN and SVGIG (reference sequence). This CDR3 is built from 14 residues. V was cut by 1 base and J by 4 bases, with 13 bases left in between. The CDR3 DNA reads TGTGCCTGGAGTGACGGGGGGCGCGGCTATGGCTACACCTTC. Encoded protein: CAWSDGGRGYGYTF. The whole variable domain, filled in from reference TRBV30 and TRBJ1-2, reads SQTIHQWPATLVQPVGSPLSLECTVEGTSNPNLYWYRQAAGRGLQLLFYSVGIGQISSEVPQNLSASRPQDRQFILSSKKLLLSDSGFYLCAWSDGGRGYGYTFGSGTRLTVV.

A few counts support this clonotype. CDR3 protein: CASSPTGGYGYTF. The CDR3 DNA reads as TGCGCCAGCAGCCCTACAGGGGGTTATGGCTACACCTTC. The chain joins TRBV5-1 to TRBJ1-2; 8 bases fit TRBD1. The CDR3 runs 13 residues. Looked up from germline, CDR1 is SGHRS and CDR2 is YFSETQ. V was clipped by 4 bases and J by 5 bases; unmatched bases: 4.

This clonotype was found many times. This sequence joins TRBV9 and TRBJ2-6; no reliable D call. In germline, CDR1 is SGDLS, CDR2 YYNGEE. The V end lost 4 bases, the J end lost 2 bases, and 10 bases lay between the germline ends. The CDR3 loop spans 15 amino acids. This CDR3 is CASSPRGAGANVLTF. The CDR3 DNA follows: TGTGCCAGCAGCCCCCGCGGAGCTGGGGCCAACGTCCTGACTTTC.

This clonotype occurred many times. The gene calls are TRBV5-1 and TRBJ2-7; TRBD1 agrees at 8 bases. The CDR3 sequence is 14 residues long. Germline trimming cut 0 bases from V and 3 bases from J; bases unmatched to any gene: 2. Germline V CDR1 and CDR2: SGHRS, YFSETQ. The CDR3 loop is CASSLVTGGYEQYF. The CDR3, as DNA: TGCGCCAGCAGCTTGGTCACAGGGGGCTACGAGCAGTACTTC.

V usage is TRBV6-1 and J usage is TRBJ2-5; possibly TRBD1 or TRBD2 for D (5 bases each). The CDR3 is made up of 14 amino acids. V lost 6 bases and J lost 5, with 16 bases in between. The germline gives CDR1 MNHNS, CDR2 SASEGT. CDR3 sequence (DNA): TGTGCCAGCAGGAAGGGACGGATGGTGGAGACCCAGTACTTC. Its protein is CASRKGRMVETQYF.

The chain links TRBV9 to TRBJ1-1; D not resolved. This CDR3 contains 14 residues. Germline V CDR1 and CDR2: SGDLS, YYNGEE. Trimming cost V 2 bases and J 5 bases, with 13 bases left between them. CDR3 in DNA: TGTGCCAGCAGCGTGGGGATCTCAAGTACTGAAGCTTTCTTT. Protein product: CASSVGISSTEAFF. The full variable domain, its missing parts supplied by reference TRBV9 and TRBJ1-1, is DSGVTQTPKHLITATGQRVTLRCSPRSGDLSVYWYQQSLDQGLQFLIQYYNGEERAKGNILERFSAQQFPDLHSELNLSSLELGDSALYFCASSVGISSTEAFFGQGTRLTVV.

This clonotype has a handful of counts. V gene TRBV30 combines with J gene TRBJ2-1; D is perhaps TRBD1 (7 bases). Germline V gives CDR1 GTSNPN, CDR2 SVGIG (reference sequence). Trimming removed 3 bases from V and 4 bases from J, with 16 bases in between. This CDR3 is built from 15 residues. The CDR3 nucleotides read TGTGCCTGGAGACCCTCAGGGGGGCTTTACAATGAGCAGTTCTTC. It specifies CAWRPSGGLYNEQFF.

In this sample, this clonotype turned up a few times. J is TRBJ2-5 and V is TRBV20-1, with D possibly TRBD1 on 6 matching bases. Trimming stripped 7 bases from V and 1 base from J, with 10 bases between. The CDR3 covers 12 residues. The V gene's germline CDR1 is DFQATT and CDR2 SNEGSKA (reference sequence). The CDR3: CSGMDSQETQYF. CDR3 bases: TGCAGTGGTATGGACAGCCAAGAGACCCAGTACTTC.

This clonotype was detected only a few times. V and J are TRBV6-5 and TRBJ1-1; D gene uncertain. CDR1 and CDR2 (germline): MNHEY, SVGAGI. V was pared by 5 bases and J by 2 bases, with 9 bases between. This CDR3 comprises 13 residues. The CDR3 here is CASSPPGNTEAFF. CDR3 bases: TGTGCCAGCAGTCCACCGGGAAACACTGAAGCTTTCTTT.

This clonotype appeared many times. The chain couples TRBV7-9 to TRBJ2-1; D gene unclear. V was clipped by 5 bases and J by 5 bases, with 16 bases between them. Germline-derived CDR1 and CDR2 are SEHNR and FQNEAQ (reference sequence). The CDR3 runs 15 residues. CDR3 bases: TGTGCCAGCAGCCCGGTGATGGGCGGCGACAATGAGCAGTTCTTC. Amino acid sequence: CASSPVMGGDNEQFF.

This clonotype was recorded many times. The V call is TRBV5-1, the J call TRBJ1-1; D may be TRBD1 (6 bases). Germline CDR1 SGHRS, CDR2 YFSETQ. V lost 2 bases and J 1 base, leaving 18 bases between the germline ends. This CDR3 is built from 17 residues. CDR3 nucleotide sequence: TGCGCCAGCAGCTTTGGGGTAACGGGGGCCGGGAACACTGAAGCTTTCTTT. This gives the protein CASSFGVTGAGNTEAFF. Complete variable domain (other parts from reference TRBV5-1 and TRBJ1-1): KAGVTQTPRYLIKTRGQQVTLSCSPISGHRSVSWYQQTPGQGLQFLFEYFSETQRNKGNFPGRFSGRQFSNSRSEMNVSTLELGDSALYLCASSFGVTGAGNTEAFFGQGTRLTVV.

This clonotype was counted a few times. This chain joins TRBV7-9 and TRBJ2-3; weak D call: TRBD2 (5 bases). This CDR3 has 16 amino acids. V was pared by 0 bases and J by 0 bases, with 10 bases between. Germline V CDR1 and CDR2: SEHNR, FQNEAQ (reference sequence). CDR3 residues: CASSLAILVSTDTQYF. The CDR3 coding sequence is TGTGCCAGCAGCTTAGCGATACTAGTAAGCACAGATACGCAGTATTTT.

The V gene is TRBV6-6, the J gene TRBJ1-2; 9 nucleotides align to TRBD1. From germline, CDR1 is MNHNY and CDR2 SVGAGI (reference sequence). V shed 6 bases, J shed 6 bases, and the junction held 8 bases outside the gene matches. The length of the CDR3 is 14 residues. This CDR3 is CASRAWGQGDGYTF. The CDR3 region has the DNA TGTGCCAGCAGAGCTTGGGGACAGGGTGATGGCTACACCTTC.

This clonotype was seen a few times. J is TRBJ2-1 and V is TRBV6-4, with 7 positions matching TRBD1. V lost 2 bases and J lost 4; bases outside the gene matches: 2. Germline V gene data show CDR1 as MRHNA and CDR2 as SNTAGT. The length of the CDR3 is 14 residues. CDR3 nucleotide sequence: TGTGCCAGCAGTGACGGACAGGAGTACAATGAGCAGTTCTTC. Protein sequence: CASSDGQEYNEQFF.

At least ten counts were recorded for this clonotype. The chain is built from TRBV5-1 and TRBJ2-1, with TRBD2 matching 9 bases. The CDR3 length is 15 residues. The V segment lost 2 bases and the J segment 7 bases; nucleotides outside the gene matches: 7. In germline, CDR1 is SGHRS, CDR2 YFSETQ. The CDR3 coding sequence is TGCGCCAGCAGCTTCGCGGGGGGGCCGAGGAATGAGCAGTTCTTC. It codes for CASSFAGGPRNEQFF.

The chain joins TRBV29-1 to TRBJ2-3; TRBD2 matches at 7 bases. The junction had 5 bases not matched to a gene; V was cut back by 4 bases and J by 1 base. The CDR3 is 14 amino acids. Germline V lookup: CDR1 SQVTM, CDR2 ANQGSEA. The CDR3 is CSVVPSGRTDTQYF. DNA for the CDR3: TGCAGCGTTGTACCTAGCGGACGCACAGATACGCAGTATTTT.

This chain uses TRBV4-1 with TRBJ1-1, with D hard to call. Deletions cut 1 base from V and 0 bases from J, with 6 bases between. CDR3 length: 14 amino acids. From germline, CDR1 is MGHRA and CDR2 YSYEKL. Here the CDR3 DNA reads TGCGCCAGCAGCCAAGTAGCCATGAACACTGAAGCTTTCTTT. Amino acids: CASSQVAMNTEAFF.

V usage is TRBV7-2 and J usage is TRBJ2-7, with 12 bases fitting TRBD2. The CDR3 consists of 15 residues. V shed 5 bases and J 6 bases; nucleotides not matched to a gene: 8. CDR1 and CDR2 (germline): SGHTA, FQGNSA. CDR3 bases: TGTGCCAGCAGCGCGAGACTAGCGGGAGTTGGCGAGCAGTACTTC. This translates into CASSARLAGVGEQYF. The whole variable domain, filled in from reference TRBV7-2 and TRBJ2-7, reads GAGVSQSPSNKVTEKGKDVELRCDPISGHTALYWYRQSLGQGLEFLIYFQGNSAPDKSGLPSDRFSAERTGGSVSTLTIQRTQQEDSAVYLCASSARLAGVGEQYFGPGTRLTVT.

There are a few counts of this clonotype. The chain couples TRBV5-6 to TRBJ1-5, with 8 bases aligning to TRBD1. V was pared by 2 bases and J by 4 bases, with 8 bases of the junction left unmatched. The CDR3 consists of 16 residues. Germline CDR1 and CDR2: SGHDT and YYEEEE. For the CDR3, the DNA is TGTGCCAGCAGCTTCCACTGGGGACAGGCTAATCAGCCCCAGCATTTT. Translated: CASSFHWGQANQPQHF.